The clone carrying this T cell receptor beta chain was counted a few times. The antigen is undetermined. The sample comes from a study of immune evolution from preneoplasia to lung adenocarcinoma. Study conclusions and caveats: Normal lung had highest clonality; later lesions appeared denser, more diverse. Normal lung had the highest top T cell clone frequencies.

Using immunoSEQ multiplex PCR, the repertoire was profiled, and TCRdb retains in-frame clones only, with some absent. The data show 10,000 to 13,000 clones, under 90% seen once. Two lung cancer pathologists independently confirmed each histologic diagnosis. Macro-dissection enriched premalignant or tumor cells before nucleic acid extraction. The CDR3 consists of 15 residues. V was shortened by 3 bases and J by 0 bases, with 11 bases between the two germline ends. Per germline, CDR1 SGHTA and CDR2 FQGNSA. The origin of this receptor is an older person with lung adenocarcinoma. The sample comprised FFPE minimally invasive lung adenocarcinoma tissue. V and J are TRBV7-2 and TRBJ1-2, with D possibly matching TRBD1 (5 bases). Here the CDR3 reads CASSLVQGANYGYTF. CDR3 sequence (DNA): TGTGCCAGCAGCTTGGTTCAGGGAGCTAACTATGGCTACACCTTC.